This T cell receptor (beta chain) was captured by sequencing in a study of siplizumab effects on memory and regulatory T cells. The study, taken as a whole, reports: The naive T cell population seemed more diverse than memory cells and seemed a major contributor to the alloresponse. No functional test confirmed suppression by proliferating siplizumab-culture Tregs.

V was clipped by 1 base and J by 2 bases, with 11 bases between them. The CDR3 has 15 residues. Germline CDR1 and CDR2: SGHTA and FQGTGA. This clone appeared a single time. Antigen specificity is unknown. Libraries were prepared by immunoSEQ multiplex PCR; TCRdb keeps only in-frame clonotypes and omits some of them. The table shows over 85,000 clones, with about nine tenths occurring only once. V is TRBV7-3 and J is TRBJ2-5, with D possibly matching TRBD2 (6 bases). The clonotype comes from a human donor in good health. Sequencing input: CD4+ T cells sorted from blood. The CDR3 region is CASSLNAGTQETQYF. CDR3 in DNA: TGTGCCAGCAGCTTAAATGCCGGGACTCAAGAGACCCAGTACTTC.